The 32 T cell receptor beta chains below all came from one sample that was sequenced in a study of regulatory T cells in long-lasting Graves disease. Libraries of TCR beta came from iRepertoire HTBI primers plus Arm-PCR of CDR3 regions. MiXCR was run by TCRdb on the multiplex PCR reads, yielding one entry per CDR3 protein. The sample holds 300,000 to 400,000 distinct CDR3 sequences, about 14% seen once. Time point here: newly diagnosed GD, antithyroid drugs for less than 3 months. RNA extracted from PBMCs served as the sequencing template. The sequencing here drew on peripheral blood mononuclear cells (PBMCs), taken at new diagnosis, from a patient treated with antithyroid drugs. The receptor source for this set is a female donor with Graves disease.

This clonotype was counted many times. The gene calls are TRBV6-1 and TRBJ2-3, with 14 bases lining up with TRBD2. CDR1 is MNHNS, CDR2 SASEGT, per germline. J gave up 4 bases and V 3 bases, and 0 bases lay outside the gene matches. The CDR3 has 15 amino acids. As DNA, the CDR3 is TGTGCCAGCAGTGAGACTAGCGGGGGGGCAGATACGCAGTATTTT. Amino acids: CASSETSGGADTQYF.

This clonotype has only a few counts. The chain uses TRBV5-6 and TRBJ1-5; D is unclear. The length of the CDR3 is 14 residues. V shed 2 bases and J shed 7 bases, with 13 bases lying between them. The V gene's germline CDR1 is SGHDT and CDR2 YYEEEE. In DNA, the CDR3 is TGTGCCAGCAGCTTCCCGGAGATCGGGCAGCCCCAGCATTTT. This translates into CASSFPEIGQPQHF.

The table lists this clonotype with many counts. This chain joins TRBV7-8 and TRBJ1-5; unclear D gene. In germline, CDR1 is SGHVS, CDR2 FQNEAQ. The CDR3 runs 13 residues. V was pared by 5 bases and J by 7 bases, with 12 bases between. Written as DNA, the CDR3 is TGTGCCAGCAGCCTTGAGGAGCGGCAGCCCCAGCATTTT. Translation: CASSLEERQPQHF.

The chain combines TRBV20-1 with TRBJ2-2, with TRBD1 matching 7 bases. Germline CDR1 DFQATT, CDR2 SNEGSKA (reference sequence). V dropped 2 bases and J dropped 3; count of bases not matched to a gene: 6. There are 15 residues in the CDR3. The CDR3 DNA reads TGCAGTGCTAGATTTGGGACAGAATACACCGGGGAGCTGTTTTTT. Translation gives CSARFGTEYTGELFF.

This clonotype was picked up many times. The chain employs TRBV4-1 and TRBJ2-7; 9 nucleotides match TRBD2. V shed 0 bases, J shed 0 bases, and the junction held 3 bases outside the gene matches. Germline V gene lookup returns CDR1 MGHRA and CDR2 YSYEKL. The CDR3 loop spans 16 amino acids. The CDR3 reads CASSQEGGGASYEQYF. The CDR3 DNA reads TGCGCCAGCAGCCAAGAGGGCGGGGGGGCCTCCTACGAGCAGTACTTC.

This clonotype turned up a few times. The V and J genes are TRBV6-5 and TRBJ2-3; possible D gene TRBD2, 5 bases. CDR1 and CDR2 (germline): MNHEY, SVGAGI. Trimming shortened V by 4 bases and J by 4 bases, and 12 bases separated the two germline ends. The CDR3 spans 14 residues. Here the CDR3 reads CASSSASLADTQYF. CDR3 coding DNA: TGTGCCAGCAGTTCGGCTAGCTTGGCAGATACGCAGTATTTT.

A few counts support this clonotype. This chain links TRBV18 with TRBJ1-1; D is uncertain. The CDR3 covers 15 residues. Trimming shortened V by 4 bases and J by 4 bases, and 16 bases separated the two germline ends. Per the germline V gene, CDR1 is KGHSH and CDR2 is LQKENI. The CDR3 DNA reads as TGTGCCAGCTCACGGTCCGACTGGGGAGGCACTGAAGCTTTCTTT. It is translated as CASSRSDWGGTEAFF.

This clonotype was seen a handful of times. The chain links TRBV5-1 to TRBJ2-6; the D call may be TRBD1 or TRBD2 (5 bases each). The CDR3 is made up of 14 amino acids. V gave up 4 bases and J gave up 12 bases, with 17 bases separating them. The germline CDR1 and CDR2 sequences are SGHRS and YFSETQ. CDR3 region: CASSPGTDEIVLTF. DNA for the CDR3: TGCGCCAGCAGCCCCGGGACGGACGAGATCGTCCTGACTTTC.

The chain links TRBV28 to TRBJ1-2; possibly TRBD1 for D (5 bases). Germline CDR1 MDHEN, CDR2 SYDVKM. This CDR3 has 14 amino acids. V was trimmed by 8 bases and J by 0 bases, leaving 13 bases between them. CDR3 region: CASLGLPANYGYTF. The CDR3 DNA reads TGTGCCAGCCTGGGACTCCCAGCTAACTATGGCTACACCTTC.

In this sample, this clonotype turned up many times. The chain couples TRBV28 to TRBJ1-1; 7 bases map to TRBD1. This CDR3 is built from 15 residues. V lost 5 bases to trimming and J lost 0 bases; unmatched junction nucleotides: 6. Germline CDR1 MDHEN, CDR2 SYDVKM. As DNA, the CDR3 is TGTGCCAGCAGTGCCCGGGACAGATTGAACACTGAAGCTTTCTTT. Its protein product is CASSARDRLNTEAFF.

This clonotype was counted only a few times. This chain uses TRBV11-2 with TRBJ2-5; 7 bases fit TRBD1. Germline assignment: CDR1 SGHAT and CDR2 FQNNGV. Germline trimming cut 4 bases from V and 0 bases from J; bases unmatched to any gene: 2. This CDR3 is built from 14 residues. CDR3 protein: CASSSDRNQETQYF. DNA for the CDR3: TGTGCCAGCAGCTCGGACAGGAACCAAGAGACCCAGTACTTC.

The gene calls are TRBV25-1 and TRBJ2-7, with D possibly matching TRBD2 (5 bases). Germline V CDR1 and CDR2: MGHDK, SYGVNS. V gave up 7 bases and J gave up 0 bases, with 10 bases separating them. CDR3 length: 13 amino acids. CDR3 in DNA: TGTGCCAGCAAAGGCACTAGCTCCTACGAGCAGTACTTC. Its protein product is CASKGTSSYEQYF.

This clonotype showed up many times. CDR3 nucleotide sequence: TGTGCCAGCAGACCCGGACAAGCAGAGACCCAGTACTTC. Protein product: CASRPGQAETQYF. V and J are TRBV12-3 or TRBV12-4 and TRBJ2-5; D perhaps matches TRBD1 (5 bases). With 6 bases removed from V and 4 bases from J, the gap between germline ends came to 12 bases. There are 13 residues in the CDR3.

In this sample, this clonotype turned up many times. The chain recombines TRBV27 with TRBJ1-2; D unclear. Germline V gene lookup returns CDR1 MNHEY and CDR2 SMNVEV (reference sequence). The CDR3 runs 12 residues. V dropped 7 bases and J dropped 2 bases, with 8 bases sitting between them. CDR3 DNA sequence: TGTGCCAGCAAGGGAGTAAACTATGGCTACACCTTC. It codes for CASKGVNYGYTF.

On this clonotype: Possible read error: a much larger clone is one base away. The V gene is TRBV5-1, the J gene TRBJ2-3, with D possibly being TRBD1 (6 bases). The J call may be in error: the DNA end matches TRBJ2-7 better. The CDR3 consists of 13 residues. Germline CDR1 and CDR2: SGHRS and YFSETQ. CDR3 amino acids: CASSLGQHNEQYF. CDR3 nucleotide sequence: TGCGCCAGCAGCTTAGGACAGCACAATGAGCAGTACTTC.

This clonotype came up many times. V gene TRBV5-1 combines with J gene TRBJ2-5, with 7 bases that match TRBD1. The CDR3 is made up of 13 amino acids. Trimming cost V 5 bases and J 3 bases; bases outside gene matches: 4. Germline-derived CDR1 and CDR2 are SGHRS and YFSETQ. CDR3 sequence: CASSQGQEETQYF. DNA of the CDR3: TGCGCCAGCAGTCAAGGACAGGAAGAGACCCAGTACTTC. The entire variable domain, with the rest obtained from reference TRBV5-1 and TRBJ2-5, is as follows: KAGVTQTPRYLIKTRGQQVTLSCSPISGHRSVSWYQQTPGQGLQFLFEYFSETQRNKGNFPGRFSGRQFSNSRSEMNVSTLELGDSALYLCASSQGQEETQYFGPGTRLLVL.

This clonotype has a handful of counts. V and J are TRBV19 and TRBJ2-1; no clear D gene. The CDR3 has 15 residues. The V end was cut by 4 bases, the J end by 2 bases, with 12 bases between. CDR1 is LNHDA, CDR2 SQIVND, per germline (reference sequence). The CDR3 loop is CASSTSGSTYNEQFF. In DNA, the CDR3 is TGTGCCAGTAGTACCTCCGGGTCCACCTACAATGAGCAGTTCTTC.

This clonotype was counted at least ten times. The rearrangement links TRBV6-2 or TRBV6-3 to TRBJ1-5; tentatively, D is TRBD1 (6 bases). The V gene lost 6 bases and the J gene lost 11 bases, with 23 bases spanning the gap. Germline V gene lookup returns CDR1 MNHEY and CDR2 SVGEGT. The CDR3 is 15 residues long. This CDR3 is CASRPSTGPPQAQHF. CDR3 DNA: TGTGCCAGCAGGCCCTCGACAGGTCCTCCCCAAGCCCAGCATTTT.

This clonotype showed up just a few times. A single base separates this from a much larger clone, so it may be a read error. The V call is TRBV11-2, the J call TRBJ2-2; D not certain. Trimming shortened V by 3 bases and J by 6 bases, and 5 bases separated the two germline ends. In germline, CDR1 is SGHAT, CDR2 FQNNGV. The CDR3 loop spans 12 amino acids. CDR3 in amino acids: CASSFAAGELFF. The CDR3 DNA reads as TGTGCCAGCAGCTTTGCGGCCGGGGAGCTGTTTTTT.

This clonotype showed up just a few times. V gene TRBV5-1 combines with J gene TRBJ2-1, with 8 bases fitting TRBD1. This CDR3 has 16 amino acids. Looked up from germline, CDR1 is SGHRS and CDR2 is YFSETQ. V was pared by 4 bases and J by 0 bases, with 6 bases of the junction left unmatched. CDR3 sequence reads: CASSVTGGSSYNEQFF. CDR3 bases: TGCGCCAGCAGCGTCACAGGGGGAAGCTCCTACAATGAGCAGTTCTTC.

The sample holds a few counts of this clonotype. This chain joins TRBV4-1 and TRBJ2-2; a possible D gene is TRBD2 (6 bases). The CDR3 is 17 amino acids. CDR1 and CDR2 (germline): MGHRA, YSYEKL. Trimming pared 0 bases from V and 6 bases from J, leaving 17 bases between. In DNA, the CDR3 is TGCGCCAGCAGCCAAGAAGGGGTCTTGGGACTCCCCGGGGAGCTGTTTTTT. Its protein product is CASSQEGVLGLPGELFF.

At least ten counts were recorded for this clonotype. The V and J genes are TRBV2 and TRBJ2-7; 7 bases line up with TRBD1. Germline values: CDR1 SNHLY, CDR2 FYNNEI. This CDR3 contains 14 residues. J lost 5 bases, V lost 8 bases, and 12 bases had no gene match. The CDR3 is CASGPRLGGDEQYF. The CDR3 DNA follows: TGTGCCAGCGGGCCGAGGTTAGGGGGCGACGAGCAGTACTTC. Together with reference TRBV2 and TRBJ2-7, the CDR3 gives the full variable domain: EPEVTQTPSHQVTQMGQEVILRCVPISNHLYFYWYRQILGQKVEFLVSFYNNEISEKSEIFDDQFSVERPDGSNFTLKIRSTKLEDSAMYFCASGPRLGGDEQYFGPGTRLTVT.

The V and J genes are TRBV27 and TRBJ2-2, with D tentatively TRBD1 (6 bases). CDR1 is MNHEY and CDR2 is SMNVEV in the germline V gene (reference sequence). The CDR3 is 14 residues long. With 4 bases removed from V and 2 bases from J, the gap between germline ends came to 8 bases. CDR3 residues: CASSYRVNTGELFF. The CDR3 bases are TGTGCCAGCAGTTACAGGGTAAACACCGGGGAGCTGTTTTTT.

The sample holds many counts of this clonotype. The CDR3 spells CATSDEWLDYGYTF. The CDR3 coding sequence is TGTGCCACCAGTGATGAGTGGCTCGATTATGGCTACACCTTC. The chain is built from TRBV24-1 and TRBJ1-2; D not certain. CDR1 is KGHDR, CDR2 SFDVKD, per germline. The CDR3 runs to 14 residues. Trimming removed 3 bases from V and 5 bases from J, with 12 bases in between.

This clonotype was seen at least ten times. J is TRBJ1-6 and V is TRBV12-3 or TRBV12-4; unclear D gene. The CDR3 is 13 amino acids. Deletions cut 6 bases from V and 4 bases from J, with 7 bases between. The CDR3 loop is CASSSSYNSPLHF. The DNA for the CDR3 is TGTGCCAGCAGCTCCTCATATAATTCACCCCTCCACTTT.

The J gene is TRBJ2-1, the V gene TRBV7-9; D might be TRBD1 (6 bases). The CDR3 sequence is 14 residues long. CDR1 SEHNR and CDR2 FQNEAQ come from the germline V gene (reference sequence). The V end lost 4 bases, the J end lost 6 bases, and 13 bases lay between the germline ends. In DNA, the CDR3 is TGTGCCAGCAGCTCAGGGGCTCATACCAATGAGCAGTTCTTC. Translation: CASSSGAHTNEQFF.

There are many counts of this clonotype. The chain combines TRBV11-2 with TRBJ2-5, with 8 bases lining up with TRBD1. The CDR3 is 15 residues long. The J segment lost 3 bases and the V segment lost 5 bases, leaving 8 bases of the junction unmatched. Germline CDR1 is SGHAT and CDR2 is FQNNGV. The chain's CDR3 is CASSPLDRVKETQYF. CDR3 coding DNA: TGTGCCAGCAGCCCACTGGACAGGGTTAAAGAGACCCAGTACTTC.

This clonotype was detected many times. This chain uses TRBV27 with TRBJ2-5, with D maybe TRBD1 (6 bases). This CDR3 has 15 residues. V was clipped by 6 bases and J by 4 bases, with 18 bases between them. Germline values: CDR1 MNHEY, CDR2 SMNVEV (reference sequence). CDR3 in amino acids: CASSATGMKGETQYF. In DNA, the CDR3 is TGTGCCAGCAGCGCGACAGGCATGAAGGGAGAGACCCAGTACTTC.

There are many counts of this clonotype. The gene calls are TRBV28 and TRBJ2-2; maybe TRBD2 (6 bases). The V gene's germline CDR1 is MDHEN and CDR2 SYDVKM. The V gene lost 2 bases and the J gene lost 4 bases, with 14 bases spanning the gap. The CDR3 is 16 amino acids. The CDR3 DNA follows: TGTGCCAGCAGTTTAGGAGGGGTCCCCGGCACCGGGGAGCTGTTTTTT. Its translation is CASSLGGVPGTGELFF.

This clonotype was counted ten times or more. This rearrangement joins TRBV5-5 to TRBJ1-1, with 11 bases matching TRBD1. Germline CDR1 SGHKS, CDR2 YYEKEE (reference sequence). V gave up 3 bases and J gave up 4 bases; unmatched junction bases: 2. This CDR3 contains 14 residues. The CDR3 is CASSSGTGGTEAFF. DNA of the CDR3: TGTGCCAGCAGCTCCGGGACAGGGGGCACTGAAGCTTTCTTT.

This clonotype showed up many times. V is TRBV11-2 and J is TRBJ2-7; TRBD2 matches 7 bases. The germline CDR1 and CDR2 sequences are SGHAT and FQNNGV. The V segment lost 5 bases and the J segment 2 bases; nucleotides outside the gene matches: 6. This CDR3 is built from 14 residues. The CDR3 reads CASSVQGGPYEQYF. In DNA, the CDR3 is TGTGCCAGCAGCGTTCAGGGAGGGCCCTACGAGCAGTACTTC.

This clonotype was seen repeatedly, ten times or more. The CDR3: CSASRTPGGLYYGYTF. CDR3 DNA: TGCAGTGCTAGCCGCACCCCCGGCGGCCTATACTATGGCTACACCTTC. V usage is TRBV20-1 and J usage is TRBJ1-2, with D unresolved. This CDR3 contains 16 residues. The germline CDR1 and CDR2 sequences are DFQATT and SNEGSKA (reference sequence). V was cut by 3 bases and J by 3 bases, with 20 bases left in between.